The rows below give T cell receptor beta chains drawn from one sample of a study of cytomegalovirus exposure and HLA in healthy donors. Sequenced by immunoSEQ multiplex PCR; TCRdb stores in-frame clones only, minus some. Here the sample spans around 190,000 clones, more than 70% being singletons. Sequencing used PBMCs. The receptors here all came from a man between 25 and 39 years old in good health and CMV-seropositive. The CDR3 runs from the conserved cysteine through the conserved F or W. The D gene is left open where the match is weak. Size is stated for part of the rows, as once, few or many counts, or as a class when the clone is expanded.

>TRBD1|-|TRBV5-4|TRBJ2-3
TGTGCCAGCAGCTTGGCCGGGACAGGGAGCACAGATACGCAGTATTTT
CASSLAGTGSTDTQYF
>TRBD1|-|TRBV7-9|TRBJ2-1
TGTGCCAGCAGCTTAGCGGACAGGGGTTCAAATGAGCAGTTCTTC
CASSLADRGSNEQFF
>-|-|TRBV4-3|TRBJ1-4
TGCGCCAGCAGCCGGGAAGAGGGAGGTGAAAAACTGTTTTTT
CASSREEGGEKLFF
>-|-|TRBV2|TRBJ2-6
TGTGCCAGCAGTGGACAGTCTGGGGCCAACGTCCTGACTTTC
CASSGQSGANVLTF
>TRBD2|once|TRBV10-2|TRBJ2-7
TGCGCCAGCAGTGAGCCCACCAGCGGGAGAGCTCTCTACGAGCAGTACTTC
CASSEPTSGRALYEQYF
>-|once|TRBV21-1|TRBJ2-5
TGTGCCAGCAGCCTTAGTGGACTAGCGGGAGGCCCGGGGGAGACCCAGTACTTC
CASSLSGLAGGPGETQYF
>TRBD2|-|TRBV19|TRBJ2-5
TGTGCCAGTAGCCAGACTAGCGGGACGGGAACCCAGTACTTC
CASSQTSGTGTQYF
>TRBD2|-|TRBV11-3|TRBJ2-1
TGTGCCAGCAGCTTAGACGGACTAGCGGGAGAAAGGCAGTTCTTC
CASSLDGLAGERQFF
>TRBD1|-|TRBV19|TRBJ2-1
TGTGCCAGTAGTAGGGACAGGAGTAACTACAATGAGCAGTTCTTC
CASSRDRSNYNEQFF
>TRBD2|-|TRBV2|TRBJ2-3
TGTGCCATAGCCTCCGCTAGCGGGGGGGCGGAAGATACGCAGTATTTT
CAIASASGGAEDTQYF
>-|-|TRBV28|TRBJ1-5
TGTGCCAGCAGCCTCAGCTACGGGTCCTTCAATCAGCCCCAGCATTTT
CASSLSYGSFNQPQHF
>TRBD1|-|TRBV28|TRBJ2-7
TGTGCCAGCGCCGGGACAGGGGGCGAGCAGTACTTC
CASAGTGGEQYF
>TRBD2|-|TRBV5-1|TRBJ2-3
TGCGCCAGCAGCTTGATGAGCGGGGGTACAGATACGCAGTATTTT
CASSLMSGGTDTQYF
>-|-|TRBV30|TRBJ1-4
TGTGCCTACACCCCCGTCGATAATGAAAAACTGTTTTTT
CAYTPVDNEKLFF
>TRBD1|-|TRBV11-2|TRBJ1-5
TGTGCCAGCAGCTCGGGACAGCTACCAAATAGCAATCAGCCCCAGCATTTT
CASSSGQLPNSNQPQHF
>-|-|TRBV29-1|TRBJ1-3
TGCAGCGCTACGACAGAGGGAAACACCATATATTTT
CSATTEGNTIYF
>TRBD2|-|TRBV5-1|TRBJ2-5
TGCGCCAGCAAAGCGGGAGAAATTCCAGAGACCCAGTACTTC
CASKAGEIPETQYF